The source of this T cell receptor (beta chain) is a study of T-cell reconstitution after alpha-beta-depleted transplantation in children. Study conclusions and caveats: Reportedly, only several hundred clones from non-depleted graft cells drove alpha-beta T-cell counts at about two months. Hyperexpanded clones declined; after one year, newly produced T cells mostly supplied diversity. The origin of high day-60 TCRbeta diversity in some patients lay in surviving recipient T cells and thymic progenitors.

Turning to this clonotype: Its antigen is currently unknown. This may be a read error: a much more frequent sequence differs by one nucleotide.

Germline trimming cut 5 bases from V and 8 bases from J; bases unmatched to any gene: 6. Germline V gives CDR1 MNHEY, CDR2 SMNVEV (reference sequence). The CDR3 is made up of 14 amino acids. Unique molecular identifiers were built into the TCRbeta library. TCRdb redid the calling of the PCR reads with MiXCR, one entry per CDR3 protein. The sample yields over 400,000 distinct CDR3 sequences, 43% seen once. The chain joins TRBV27 to TRBJ2-1, with TRBD1 matching over 10 bases. Sequenced here: PBMCs, sampled before TCRalphabeta/CD19-depleted stem cell transplant. This sequence was found in a girl aged 2 to 10 with aplastic anemia, due to receive a stem cell transplant. The CDR3 bases are TGTGCCAGCAGTCTGACAGGGGGCCACCATGAGCAGTTCTTC. It is translated as CASSLTGGHHEQFF.